This T cell receptor (beta chain) was recorded in a study of long-term antiretroviral therapy in people with HIV. The libraries were made with immunoSEQ v3.0 at survey level. Assay: immunoSEQ multiplex PCR; the TCRdb copy retains only in-frame clones and omits some. The sample shows roughly 16,000 clones, about 94% of them seen only once. CDR1 and CDR2 (germline): SQVTM, ANQGSEA. Unmatched junction bases numbered 14, after V lost 6 bases and J lost 4 bases. The CDR3 runs to 16 residues. This chain uses TRBV29-1 with TRBJ2-3; 9 nucleotides agree with TRBD2. This sequence originates from a woman between 50 and 59 years old with HIV. This specimen was unsorted PBMCs, taken nearly 6.5 years after starting antiretroviral therapy. The CDR3: CSVPSSGTSISDTQYF. The CDR3 nucleotides are TGCAGCGTGCCTTCGTCCGGGACTAGCATTTCAGATACGCAGTATTTT.